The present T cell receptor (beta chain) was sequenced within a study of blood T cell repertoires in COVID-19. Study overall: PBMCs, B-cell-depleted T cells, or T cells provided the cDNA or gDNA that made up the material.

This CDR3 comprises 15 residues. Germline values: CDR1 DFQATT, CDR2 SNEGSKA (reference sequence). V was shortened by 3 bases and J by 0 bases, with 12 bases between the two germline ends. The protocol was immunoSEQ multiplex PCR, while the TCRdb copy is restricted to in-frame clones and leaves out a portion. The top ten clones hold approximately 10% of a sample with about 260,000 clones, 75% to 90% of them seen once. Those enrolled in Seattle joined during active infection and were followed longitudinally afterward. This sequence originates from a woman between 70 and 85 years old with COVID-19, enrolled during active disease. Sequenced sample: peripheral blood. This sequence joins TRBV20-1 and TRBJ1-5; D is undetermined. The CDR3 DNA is TGCAGTGCTAGTCCCCCACAGAATAGCAATCAGCCCCAGCATTTT. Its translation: CSASPPQNSNQPQHF.